This passage covers 25 T cell receptor beta chains from one sample sequenced in a study of T cells in Graves' hyperthyroidism and ophthalmopathy. It was RNA transcripts that yielded the amplified TCR beta CDR3 regions. The HTBI primer set was used in a first-round RT-PCR of the TCR CDR3. TCRdb called the multiplex PCR reads again in MiXCR, with one record for every CDR3 protein. The table lists a few hundred thousand distinct CDR3 sequences, more than 45% of them singletons. The sample consisted of peripheral blood or thyroid tissue (not recorded which). The receptors originated from a woman aged 18-30 years with Graves' hyperthyroidism.

Many counts were recorded for this clonotype. V gene TRBV12-3 or TRBV12-4 combines with J gene TRBJ2-7; the match to TRBD2 covers 12 bases. The CDR3 runs 15 residues. J lost 3 bases, V lost 1 base, and 1 base had no gene match. CDR3 nucleotides: TGTGCCAGCAGTTTAGTGACTAGCGGGAGCTACGAGCAGTACTTC. It yields the protein CASSLVTSGSYEQYF.

The J gene is TRBJ2-7, the V gene TRBV7-2, with 8 nucleotides matching TRBD2. The length of the CDR3 is 13 residues. Looked up from germline, CDR1 is SGHTA and CDR2 is FQGNSA. V dropped 5 bases and J dropped 4; count of bases not matched to a gene: 4. For the CDR3, the DNA is TGTGCCAGCAGCAAGAGCGGGAGTTACGAGCAGTACTTC. It encodes CASSKSGSYEQYF.

This clonotype appeared many times. The chain couples TRBV6-5 to TRBJ2-5; the match to TRBD2 covers 11 bases. The V segment lost 6 bases and the J segment 2 bases; nucleotides outside the gene matches: 5. From germline, CDR1 is MNHEY and CDR2 SVGAGI. The CDR3 totals 15 residues. The CDR3 nucleotides are TGTGCCAGCAGCACCCGACTAGCGGGGCAAGAGACCCAGTACTTC. Its protein product is CASSTRLAGQETQYF.

The rearrangement links TRBV7-2 to TRBJ2-3; D not resolved. The CDR3 is 13 residues long. Trimming left V 5 bases short and J 2 bases short, with 8 bases between. The germline CDR1 and CDR2 sequences are SGHTA and FQGNSA. CDR3 DNA sequence: TGTGCCAGCAGCGTGCAGCTCACAGATACGCAGTATTTT. Translation: CASSVQLTDTQYF.

This chain joins TRBV6-5 and TRBJ2-2; D may be TRBD1 (5 bases). Germline CDR1 reads MNHEY; CDR2 reads SVGAGI. Deletions cut 7 bases from V and 5 bases from J, with 14 bases between. The CDR3 runs 14 residues. The CDR3 spells CASTPPGWTGELFF. Written as DNA, the CDR3 is TGTGCCAGCACCCCCCCAGGGTGGACCGGGGAGCTGTTTTTT.

About this clonotype itself: The conserved closing phenylalanine or tryptophan is absent in this CDR3, likely reflecting a read error. The DNA is left out, because the CDR3 cannot be placed on it with certainty; the CDR3 is given as TCRdb lists it. The V and J genes are TRBV6-1 and TRBJ2-6; the table's D gene call, TRBD2, was not cross checked with the DNA. The CDR3 contains 17 residues when both ends are counted. Germline V gene data show CDR1 as MNHNS and CDR2 as SASEGT. Here the CDR3 reads CASRDNSGLSGANVLVL.

This clonotype was detected many times. The chain combines TRBV7-9 with TRBJ2-6, with a weak D call TRBD1 (6 bases). The CDR3 length is 18 residues. Germline lookup yields CDR1 SEHNR and CDR2 FQNEAQ (reference sequence). Trimming pared 5 bases from V and 1 base from J, leaving 18 bases between. CDR3: CASSPSTGGLSGANVLTF. CDR3 bases: TGTGCCAGCAGCCCTTCGACAGGAGGCCTGTCTGGGGCCAACGTCCTGACTTTC.

There are many counts of this clonotype. The chain carries TRBV7-2 and TRBJ1-6; possibly TRBD1 for D (5 bases). Looked up from germline, CDR1 is SGHTA and CDR2 is FQGNSA. CDR3 length: 16 amino acids. V dropped 3 bases and J dropped 6 bases, with 15 bases sitting between them. The CDR3 loop reads CASSLCRARVNSPLHF. DNA of the CDR3: TGTGCCAGCAGCTTGTGCAGGGCACGGGTTAATTCACCCCTCCACTTT. Full variable domain (remainder filled in from reference TRBV7-2 and TRBJ1-6): GAGVSQSPSNKVTEKGKDVELRCDPISGHTALYWYRQSLGQGLEFLIYFQGNSAPDKSGLPSDRFSAERTGGSVSTLTIQRTQQEDSAVYLCASSLCRARVNSPLHFGNGTRLTVT.

This rearrangement joins TRBV19 to TRBJ1-1; 7 nucleotides agree with TRBD1. Germline V gives CDR1 LNHDA, CDR2 SQIVND (reference sequence). V was pared by 4 bases and J by 14 bases, with 25 bases of the junction left unmatched. CDR3 length: 17 residues. This CDR3 reads CASSRIDRVGSDNEQFF. DNA for the CDR3: TGTGCCAGTAGTAGAATCGACAGGGTAGGATCGGACAATGAGCAGTTCTTT.

This clonotype was counted between two and nine times. The gene calls are TRBV29-1 and TRBJ1-2; TRBD1 is a possible D gene (6 bases). V lost 4 bases, J lost 3 bases, and 12 bases lay in between. The germline V gene encodes CDR1 SQVTM and CDR2 ANQGSEA. The CDR3 runs to 13 residues. CDR3 sequence reads: CSVGGGADYGYTF. The CDR3 DNA reads TGCAGCGTTGGAGGGGGTGCGGACTATGGCTACACCTTC.

Many counts were recorded for this clonotype. The chain recombines TRBV10-3 with TRBJ1-4; TRBD1 agrees at 8 bases. Germline V CDR1 and CDR2: ENHRY, SYGVKD. Trimming removed 0 bases from V and 10 bases from J; junction bases left unmatched: 10. The CDR3 length is 16 residues. DNA for the CDR3: TGTGCCATCAGTGAGTCACAGGGGGGCCTATCCGGAAAACTGTTTTTT. Protein product: CAISESQGGLSGKLFF.

This clonotype was seen repeatedly, ten times or more. The rearrangement links TRBV7-2 to TRBJ1-5, with unresolved D. The CDR3 consists of 15 residues. The V end was cut by 5 bases, the J end by 3 bases, with 14 bases between. CDR1 and CDR2 (germline): SGHTA, FQGNSA. CDR3 amino acids: CASSREYNDNQPQHF. The CDR3 DNA is TGTGCCAGCAGCCGAGAATACAACGACAATCAGCCCCAGCATTTT.

This clonotype came up many times. V usage is TRBV6-5 and J usage is TRBJ2-7; 9 bases match TRBD1. The junction had 4 bases not matched to a gene; V was cut back by 4 bases and J by 3 bases. CDR1 MNHEY and CDR2 SVGAGI come from the germline V gene. This CDR3 has 14 amino acids. The CDR3 DNA reads TGTGCCAGCAGTTTGGACAGGGGAGGCTACGAGCAGTACTTC. Translated: CASSLDRGGYEQYF.

V usage is TRBV19 and J usage is TRBJ2-4; 8 bases align to TRBD2. CDR1 is LNHDA, CDR2 SQIVND, per germline (reference sequence). With 7 bases clipped from V and 1 base from J, the junction kept 6 bases outside the gene matches. The CDR3 sequence is 15 residues long. The CDR3 loop reads CASTPRGGAKNIQYF. The CDR3 DNA reads as TGTGCCAGTACTCCACGGGGGGGCGCCAAAAACATTCAGTACTTC.

The chain recombines TRBV12-3 or TRBV12-4 with TRBJ2-7; tentative D call: TRBD2 (7 bases). The CDR3 consists of 13 residues. Trimming removed 5 bases at V and 7 bases at J, with 15 bases between. The CDR3: CASSQRGAGEQYF. In DNA, the CDR3 is TGTGCCAGCAGTCAACGGGGGGCAGGGGAGCAGTACTTC.

There are many counts of this clonotype. The rearrangement joins TRBV6-2 or TRBV6-3 to TRBJ1-1; D is uncertain. The V gene lost 7 bases and the J gene lost 0 bases, with 6 bases spanning the gap. The CDR3 length is 12 residues. Germline V gene data show CDR1 as MNHEY and CDR2 as SVGEGT. The CDR3 here is CASTNVNTEAFF. In DNA, the CDR3 is TGTGCCAGCACCAACGTGAACACTGAAGCTTTCTTT.

The sample holds many counts of this clonotype. The chain joins TRBV7-2 to TRBJ2-7; the match to TRBD2 covers 10 bases. V trimming: 2 bases; J trimming: 3 bases; junction bases outside the gene matches: 4. The CDR3 is made up of 15 amino acids. CDR1 is SGHTA and CDR2 is FQGNSA in the germline V gene. The CDR3 coding sequence is TGTGCCAGCAGCTTAAGTCTAGCGGGAGTCTACGAGCAGTACTTC. It specifies CASSLSLAGVYEQYF.

The sample holds many counts of this clonotype. The chain carries TRBV10-3 and TRBJ2-2, with D possibly matching TRBD1 (6 bases). The CDR3 spans 15 residues. Germline CDR1 is ENHRY and CDR2 is SYGVKD. V lost 5 bases and J 0 bases, leaving 10 bases between the germline ends. CDR3: CAISTGNPNTGELFF. As DNA, the CDR3 is TGTGCCATCAGTACAGGGAACCCGAACACCGGGGAGCTGTTTTTT.

At least ten counts were recorded for this clonotype. This chain joins TRBV19 and TRBJ1-2; D is perhaps TRBD1 (5 bases). The length of the CDR3 is 14 residues. V shed 5 bases and J shed 4 bases, with 14 bases lying between them. Germline V gene sequence: CDR1 LNHDA, CDR2 SQIVND (reference sequence). This chain's CDR3 is CASSVREVSYGYTF. As DNA, the CDR3 is TGTGCCAGTAGTGTCAGGGAGGTCAGCTATGGCTACACCTTC. Variable domain in full (rest from reference TRBV19 and TRBJ1-2): DGGITQSPKYLFRKEGQNVTLSCEQNLNHDAMYWYRQDPGQGLRLIYYSQIVNDFQKGDIAEGYSVSREKKESFPLTVTSAQKNPTAFYLCASSVREVSYGYTFGSGTRLTVV.

This clonotype was detected many times. The chain links TRBV9 to TRBJ2-5, with TRBD2 identical over 9 bases. The CDR3 is made up of 17 amino acids. CDR1 is SGDLS, CDR2 YYNGEE, per germline. Trimming removed 0 bases from V and 3 bases from J; junction bases left unmatched: 9. The CDR3 reads CASSVGKGGLAEETQYF. Here the CDR3 DNA reads TGTGCCAGCAGCGTAGGAAAAGGGGGACTAGCAGAAGAGACCCAGTACTTC.

This clonotype was counted only a few times. The junction does not match germline at one end; this may be a read error. The chain joins TRBV10-3 to TRBJ2-7; D uncertain. The CDR3 runs 12 residues. In germline, CDR1 is ENHRY, CDR2 SYGVKD. CDR3: CASSRPRYEQYF. The CDR3 bases are TGTGCCAGCAGTCGGCCACGCTACGAGCAGTACTTC.

This clonotype appeared many times. The J gene is TRBJ1-2, the V gene TRBV9; tentative D call: TRBD1 (5 bases). Trimming took 4 bases from V and 0 from J, leaving 16 bases between them. This CDR3 has 16 amino acids. Germline lookup yields CDR1 SGDLS and CDR2 YYNGEE. CDR3 in DNA: TGTGCCAGCAGCCCCTCATCAGGGAAAGCTAACTATGGCTACACCTTC. Translating gives CASSPSSGKANYGYTF.

This clonotype was found many times. This chain joins TRBV29-1 and TRBJ2-7; the D gene could be TRBD1 or TRBD2 (6 bases each). CDR3 size: 14 residues. Germline V gene data show CDR1 as SQVTM and CDR2 as ANQGSEA. V dropped 6 bases and J dropped 2 bases, with 17 bases sitting between them. CDR3 nucleotides: TGCAGCGTGATCCCCCGGGGGCCGACCTACGAGCAGTACTTC. As protein: CSVIPRGPTYEQYF.

This clonotype was detected ten times or more. Here the CDR3 reads CSVEWGNREQYF. The CDR3 DNA reads as TGCAGCGTTGAGTGGGGCAATCGAGAGCAGTACTTC. The V and J genes are TRBV29-1 and TRBJ2-7, with D possibly being TRBD1 (5 bases). Germline CDR1 is SQVTM and CDR2 is ANQGSEA. This CDR3 has 12 amino acids. V gave up 3 bases and J gave up 7 bases, with 13 bases separating them.

This clonotype was recorded many times. The V gene is TRBV11-3, the J gene TRBJ2-5; TRBD1 matches at 7 bases. CDR3 size: 17 residues. V shed 2 bases, J shed 0 bases, and the junction held 9 bases outside the gene matches. Germline lookup yields CDR1 SGHNT and CDR2 YENEEA. Here the CDR3 reads CASSLSWDSPYQETQYF. The CDR3 DNA follows: TGTGCCAGCAGCTTAAGTTGGGACAGTCCGTACCAAGAGACCCAGTACTTC.